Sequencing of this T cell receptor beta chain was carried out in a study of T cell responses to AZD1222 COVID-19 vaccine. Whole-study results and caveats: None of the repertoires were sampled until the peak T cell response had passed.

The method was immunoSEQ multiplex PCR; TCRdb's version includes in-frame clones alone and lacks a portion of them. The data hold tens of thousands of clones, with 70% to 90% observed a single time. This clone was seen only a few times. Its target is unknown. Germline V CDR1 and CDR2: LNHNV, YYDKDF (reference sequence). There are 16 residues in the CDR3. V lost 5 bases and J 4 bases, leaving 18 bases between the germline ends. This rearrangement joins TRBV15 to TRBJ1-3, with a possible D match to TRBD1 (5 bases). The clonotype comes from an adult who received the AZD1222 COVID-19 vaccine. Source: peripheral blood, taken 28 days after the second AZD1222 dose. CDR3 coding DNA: TGTGCCACCAGCGCTCTCAGGGAGGGACGAGGAAACACCATATATTTT. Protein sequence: CATSALREGRGNTIYF. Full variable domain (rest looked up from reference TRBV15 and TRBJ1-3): DAMVIQNPRYQVTQFGKPVTLSCSQTLNHNVMYWYQQKSSQAPKLLFHYYDKDFNNEADTPDNFQSRRPNTSFCFLDIRSPGLGDTAMYLCATSALREGRGNTIYFGEGSWLTVV.